This is a list of T cell receptor beta chains from one sample in a study of beta chain features in type 1 diabetes. The protocol was immunoSEQ multiplex PCR, while the TCRdb copy is restricted to in-frame clones and leaves out a portion. The table lists hundreds of thousands of clones, roughly 13% of them singletons, with approximately 0.021% in the top ten. The sample was naive CD4+ T cells from blood. The receptors here all came from a man between 18 and 29 years old with type 1 diabetes. CDR3s include the opening cysteine and the closing phenylalanine or tryptophan. Fields, in order: V gene, J gene, clone size, D gene, CDR3 DNA, CDR3 protein. The D gene is left open where the match is weak. Clone size is shown for a subset of rows, as once, few, many or a class of expanded clone.

V: TRBV2
J: TRBJ1-1
size: few
D: -
DNA: TGTGCCAGCAAGCTCTGGATGGCTGAAGCTTTCTTT
CDR3: CASKLWMAEAFF

V: TRBV30
J: TRBJ2-3
size: -
D: -
DNA: TGTGCCTGGAGTGGCGACAGGAGATCCACAGATACGCAGTATTTT
CDR3: CAWSGDRRSTDTQYF

V: TRBV29-1
J: TRBJ2-1
size: -
D: -
DNA: TGCAGCGTTAGGGTTCTCTCCTACAATGAGCAGTTCTTC
CDR3: CSVRVLSYNEQFF

V: TRBV10-3
J: TRBJ1-1
size: -
D: -
DNA: TGTGCCATCAGTCCCCCACAGTCTGGGGAAGCTTTCTTT
CDR3: CAISPPQSGEAFF

V: TRBV4-1
J: TRBJ1-6
size: -
D: TRBD1
DNA: TGCGCCAGCAGCCAACACCTAGACGACAGGGCCACCCACTTT
CDR3: CASSQHLDDRATHF

V: TRBV7-9
J: TRBJ2-1
size: -
D: TRBD1
DNA: TGTGCCAGCAGCTTAGCGCCGACAGGGCATCGGAATGAGCAGTTCTTC
CDR3: CASSLAPTGHRNEQFF

V: TRBV7-8
J: TRBJ2-1
size: few
D: -
DNA: TGTGCCAGCAGCTCCAAAAGAGGGGCGAGGGTCTACAATGAGCAGTTCTTC
CDR3: CASSSKRGARVYNEQFF

V: TRBV19
J: TRBJ1-5
size: -
D: -
DNA: TGTGCCAGCCTGGATAGGGGAGGCGATCAGCCCCAGCATTTT
CDR3: CASLDRGGDQPQHF

V: TRBV2
J: TRBJ2-7
size: few
D: -
DNA: TGTGCCAGCAGTGAAGCGGCGTACGAGCAGTACTTC
CDR3: CASSEAAYEQYF

V: TRBV30
J: TRBJ1-2
size: -
D: -
DNA: TGTGCCTGGAGGTCCAGGGCTAACTATGGCTACACCTTC
CDR3: CAWRSRANYGYTF

V: TRBV5-1
J: TRBJ2-3
size: -
D: -
DNA: TGCGCCAGCAGCTTGGAGGGACCCCGCCCAGATACGCAGTATTTT
CDR3: CASSLEGPRPDTQYF

V: TRBV28
J: TRBJ2-3
size: -
D: -
DNA: TGTGCCAGCAGTTTAGTCCAGGGAAGCACAGATACGCAGTATTTT
CDR3: CASSLVQGSTDTQYF

V: TRBV29-1
J: TRBJ1-2
size: few
D: -
DNA: TGCAGCGTTGCTTCTGGGGGCGCCGCGTATGGCTACACCTTC
CDR3: CSVASGGAAYGYTF

V: TRBV20-1
J: TRBJ2-7
size: few
D: -
DNA: TGCAGTGCTCAGAGCTACGAGCAGTACTTC
CDR3: CSAQSYEQYF

V: TRBV30
J: TRBJ1-4
size: few
D: TRBD1
DNA: TGTGCCTGGAGTGGACAGGGTGAAAAACTGTTTTTT
CDR3: CAWSGQGEKLFF

V: TRBV16
J: TRBJ2-3
size: few
D: -
DNA: TGTGCCAGCAGCCCCCAGATTTCGGGGGGCACAGATACGCAGTATTTT
CDR3: CASSPQISGGTDTQYF

V: TRBV18
J: TRBJ2-3
size: -
D: TRBD2
DNA: TGTGCCAGCTCAGAACTAGCGGGGGCTCAAGATACGCAGTATTTT
CDR3: CASSELAGAQDTQYF

V: TRBV6-5
J: TRBJ2-7
size: -
D: -
DNA: TGTGCCAGCAGTTACTCGAGACTTGGCGGTGTCTACGAGCAGTACTTC
CDR3: CASSYSRLGGVYEQYF

V: TRBV30
J: TRBJ1-1
size: few
D: -
DNA: TGTGCCTGGACCACGGGTGGTTACACTGAAGCTTTCTTT
CDR3: CAWTTGGYTEAFF

V: TRBV28
J: TRBJ1-4
size: few
D: -
DNA: TGTGCCAGCAGTTCCGACTCGGGGACTAATGAAAAACTGTTTTTT
CDR3: CASSSDSGTNEKLFF

V: TRBV7-9
J: TRBJ2-4
size: -
D: TRBD1
DNA: TGTGCCAGCGGGACAGGGCCGGACATTCAGTACTTC
CDR3: CASGTGPDIQYF

V: TRBV30
J: TRBJ1-1
size: few
D: -
DNA: TGTGCCTACCTTCGGAACACTGAAGCTTTCTTT
CDR3: CAYLRNTEAFF

V: TRBV28
J: TRBJ2-3
size: -
D: -
DNA: TGTGCCAGCAGTTTACTGGGGCCCACAGATACGCAGTATTTT
CDR3: CASSLLGPTDTQYF

V: TRBV30
J: TRBJ2-5
size: few
D: -
DNA: TGTGCCTGGAGTAGAGCTTGGGTCGACAGACAAGAGACCCAGTACTTC
CDR3: CAWSRAWVDRQETQYF

V: TRBV30
J: TRBJ1-1
size: few
D: -
DNA: TGTGCCTGGACAGCCGACCAGGGAACTGAAGCTTTCTTT
CDR3: CAWTADQGTEAFF

V: TRBV9
J: TRBJ2-6
size: few
D: -
DNA: TGTGCCAGCAGCGTCGGAGGGGTTGGGGCCAACGTCCTGACTTTC
CDR3: CASSVGGVGANVLTF

V: TRBV4-2
J: TRBJ2-5
size: few
D: TRBD2
DNA: TGTGCCAGCAGCCAAGTCCTAGCGGGGAGGGAGACCCAGTACTTC
CDR3: CASSQVLAGRETQYF

V: TRBV7-6
J: TRBJ2-2
size: -
D: TRBD1
DNA: TGTGCCAGCAGCTTAGACGACAGGGGGCTAGTCACCGGGGAGCTGTTTTTT
CDR3: CASSLDDRGLVTGELFF

V: TRBV7-9
J: TRBJ2-1
size: -
D: TRBD2
DNA: TGTGCCAGCAGCCCCCGACTAGCGGGGGGCAGCTCCTACAATGAGCAGTTCTTC
CDR3: CASSPRLAGGSSYNEQFF

V: TRBV30
J: TRBJ1-2
size: -
D: -
DNA: TGTGCCTGGAGTAGGGCAGGTTTCTACTATGGCTACACCTTC
CDR3: CAWSRAGFYYGYTF

V: TRBV15
J: TRBJ1-2
size: -
D: TRBD1
DNA: TGTGCCACCAGCGGAGGGACAGGGTATGGCTACACCTTC
CDR3: CATSGGTGYGYTF

V: TRBV9
J: TRBJ2-6
size: few
D: -
DNA: TGTGCCAGCAGCGTAGGGCAGGCTGGGGCCAACGTCCTGACTTTC
CDR3: CASSVGQAGANVLTF

V: TRBV6-1
J: TRBJ2-1
size: few
D: -
DNA: TGTGCCAGCAGTGAAAGTGTTCGGGGTAGAGGCAATGAGCAGTTCTTC
CDR3: CASSESVRGRGNEQFF

V: TRBV25-1
J: TRBJ1-2
size: -
D: -
DNA: TGTGCCAGCAGTGAATATTTCGGCGGCTCGGGCTACACCTTC
CDR3: CASSEYFGGSGYTF

V: TRBV11-2
J: TRBJ2-5
size: -
D: -
DNA: TGTGCCAGCAGCTTTTCATACCAAGAGACCCAGTACTTC
CDR3: CASSFSYQETQYF

V: TRBV4-1
J: TRBJ1-5
size: few
D: -
DNA: TGCGCCAGCAGCCAAGGGGCAGGCGGTAGCAATCAGCCCCAGCATTTT
CDR3: CASSQGAGGSNQPQHF

V: TRBV19
J: TRBJ1-5
size: few
D: -
DNA: TGTGCCAGTATTCAGCAAGGGCTAGGACAGCCCCAGCATTTT
CDR3: CASIQQGLGQPQHF

V: TRBV11-3
J: TRBJ2-7
size: -
D: TRBD1
DNA: TGTGCCAGCAGCTCGGGACAGTCCAGCTCCTACGAGCAGTACTTC
CDR3: CASSSGQSSSYEQYF

V: TRBV30
J: TRBJ1-1
size: -
D: TRBD1
DNA: TGTGCCTGGACTACCGGGACAGGGGGCACTGAAGCTTTCTTT
CDR3: CAWTTGTGGTEAFF

V: TRBV7-2
J: TRBJ2-1
size: -
D: -
DNA: TGTGCCAGCAGCTTAGCCGTAAGCTCCTACAATGAGCAGTTCTTC
CDR3: CASSLAVSSYNEQFF

V: TRBV27
J: TRBJ2-5
size: -
D: -
DNA: TGTGCCAGCAGTTCGACAGGCTGGGAGACCCAGTACTTC
CDR3: CASSSTGWETQYF

V: TRBV6-6
J: TRBJ1-4
size: few
D: -
DNA: TGTGCCGCCACTCAGGGTAATGAAAAACTGTTTTTT
CDR3: CAATQGNEKLFF

V: TRBV6-5
J: TRBJ2-7
size: -
D: -
DNA: TGTGCCAGCAGTTACTCGACCGACGTAGCCTACGAGCAGTACTTC
CDR3: CASSYSTDVAYEQYF

V: TRBV15
J: TRBJ2-3
size: -
D: TRBD2
DNA: TGTGCCACCAGCAGAGGGACTAGCGGGGGGGCAGTGGATACGCAGTATTTT
CDR3: CATSRGTSGGAVDTQYF

V: TRBV27
J: TRBJ1-1
size: -
D: -
DNA: TGTGCCAGCAGTCTCTCCAGGGCGATGCTGGCTGAAGCTTTCTTT
CDR3: CASSLSRAMLAEAFF

V: TRBV7-9
J: TRBJ1-2
size: few
D: -
DNA: TGTGCCAGCAGCTTAGAGTCAAGCTATGGCTACACCTTC
CDR3: CASSLESSYGYTF

V: TRBV28
J: TRBJ2-7
size: few
D: -
DNA: TGTGCCAGCACCCATAATTACGAGCAGTACTTC
CDR3: CASTHNYEQYF

V: TRBV27
J: TRBJ1-1
size: few
D: -
DNA: TGTGCCAGCGGACGGGTCGCTCTTCACTGGGCTTTCTTT
CDR3: CASGRVALHWAFF